Sequencing of this TCR beta chain was carried out in a study of Ad26.COV2.S vaccination and SARS-CoV-2 variants. Study in general: Each vaccinee took Ad26.COV2.S intramuscularly, once or twice 56 days apart. Whole-study findings and limits: Vaccine recipients and placebo recipients showed similar non-spike TCR breadth. The TCR-based breadth and depth measures might underestimate overall T cell responses.

As regards this clone: Its specificity is unknown.

Profiled with immunoSEQ multiplex PCR; TCRdb holds only in-frame clones, not every one. The repertoire consists of roughly 420,000 clones, with approximately 89% occurring once and the leading ten covering about 2.5%. V lost 1 base and J 5 bases, leaving 5 bases between the germline ends. The CDR3 has 12 residues. Germline V lookup: CDR1 SQVTM, CDR2 ANQGSEA. The treatment is: some 20 received Ad26.COV2.S at low or high dose, single or two shots; 5 received placebo; per-sample allocation not given. Sampling was performed 63 days after the first vaccine or placebo injection. The administered vaccine (an Ad26 vector) expressed Wuhan-strain SARS-CoV-2 spike.

This receptor was identified in a person between 18 and 65 years old who received the Ad26.COV2.S COVID-19 vaccine or a placebo. The material sequenced was peripheral blood, taken in a trial of Ad26.COV2.S vaccine versus placebo. The V call is TRBV29-1, the J call TRBJ2-2; D ambiguous. The DNA for the CDR3 is TGCAGCGTTGAAGGGACGACCGGGGAGCTGTTTTTT. Translation: CSVEGTTGELFF.